What follows describes a single T cell receptor (beta chain). Many counts were recorded for this clonotype. Its cognate antigen has yet to be identified. No much larger clone exists at a distance of one base, and base qualities are not known. Ficoll-Paque density gradient centrifugation was the method used to isolate PBMCs. The data belong to a study of T-cell memory formation after mild COVID-19 (dated by TCRdb to the early 2020s). Describing the broader study: TCR sequence clusters from the two donors were found to be largely donor specific. Longitudinal TCRalpha and TCRbeta repertoire sequencing tracked T-cell clones expanding and contracting after mild COVID-19 in a couple of donors. The cohort was made up of two young adult volunteers, one female and one male, who were previously healthy. The research as a whole found: Whether the second-wave clones peaking on day 37 were SARS-CoV-2 specific was not confirmed. Contracting CD4+ clones were located mainly in the CM and EM memory subsets, whereas CD8+ clones were found to be enriched in EMRA. The study covered only a couple of mild cases, and larger cohorts including severe cases with pre-infection samples were considered necessary. Balanced CD4/CD8 phenotypes were observed for clones contracting from day 15 to 85, whereas a bias towards CD4+ was observed for a second wave of clones expanding from day 15 to 37. Some responding clones were found in pre-infection memory, which suggests that pre-existing cross-reactive memory T cells took part in the SARS-CoV-2 response.

Inclusive of the bounding cysteine and phenylalanine, the CDR3 is 12 residues long. This entry keeps only the CDR3 DNA: 36 bases, framed from base 1. In the germline V gene (reference sequence), CDR1 corresponds to SEHNR and CDR2 to FQNEAQ. Deletion took 1 base off V and 9 bases off J, with a span of 4 bases between the germline ends. The instrument given in TCRdb is Illumina NovaSeq 6000. cDNA libraries for TCRalpha and TCRbeta were prepared by 5'RACE using constant-segment primers, with sample barcodes and unique molecular identifiers added. RNA was extracted from every sample with Trizol reagent. Amplification of the libraries took two PCR steps, and the second step added a second sample barcode plus Illumina TruSeq adapters. The libraries were sequenced on an Illumina NovaSeq using 2 x 150 bp paired-end reads. For the original study's pipeline: Demultiplexing of reads and collapsing into UMI-guided consensus sequences were performed with migec v1.2.7. Using mixcr v2.1.11, UMI consensuses were aligned to TRA and TRB V and J templates and then assembled into clonotypes. Expanded or contracted clonotypes were those called significant by both edgeR and NoisET, with noise models trained on biological replicates. For edgeR calls, the thresholds were a false discovery rate-adjusted p below 0.01 and a log2 fold-change of 1. PCA with hierarchical clustering of max-normalized trajectories of the 1000 most abundant clonotypes was used as exploratory dynamics analysis. Separately sequenced CD4+ and CD8+ repertoires were used to assign a CD4 or CD8 phenotype to each responding clone. The raw public data were reprocessed by TCRdb itself: fastp quality trimming at Q25, MiXCR clonotype calling, in-frame beta chains only. A single entry per CDR3 protein holds the most common genes and DNA from its merged rows. These V and J calls derive from TCRdb rather than the authors' analysis. The sample profile shows roughly 86,000 distinct CDR3 sequences; less than 15% of them were found once. Clones ranked in the top ten supply approximately 40% of the sample.

The specimen sequenced was PBMCs or a T cell subset sorted from them (not recorded which). The V gene is TRBV7-9 and the J gene is TRBJ1-6; confidence is insufficient to name the D gene. This TCR derives from a man younger than 35 who had mild COVID-19 (a few samples of this study predate the infection). The sample titles of this study are shuffled in the database, so cell type and time point are left out; the donor was told from shared clones. The CDR3 protein is CASSLGGSPLHF. The bases read TGTGCCAGCAGCTTAGGGGGTTCACCCCTCCACTTT.